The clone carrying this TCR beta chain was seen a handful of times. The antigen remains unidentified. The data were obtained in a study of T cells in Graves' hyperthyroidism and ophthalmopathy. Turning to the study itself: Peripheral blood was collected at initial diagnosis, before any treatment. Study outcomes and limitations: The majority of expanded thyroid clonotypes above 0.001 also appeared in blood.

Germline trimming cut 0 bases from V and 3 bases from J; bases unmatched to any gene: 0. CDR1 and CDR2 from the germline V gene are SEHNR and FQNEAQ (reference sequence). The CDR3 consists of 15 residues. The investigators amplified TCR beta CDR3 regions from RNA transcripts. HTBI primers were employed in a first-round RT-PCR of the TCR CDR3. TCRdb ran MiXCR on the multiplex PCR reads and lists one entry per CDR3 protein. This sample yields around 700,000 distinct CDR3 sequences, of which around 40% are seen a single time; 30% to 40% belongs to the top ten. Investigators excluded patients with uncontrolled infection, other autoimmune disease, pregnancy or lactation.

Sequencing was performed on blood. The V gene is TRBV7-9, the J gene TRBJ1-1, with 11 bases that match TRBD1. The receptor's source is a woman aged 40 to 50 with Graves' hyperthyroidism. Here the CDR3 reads CASSLAGQGDTEAFF. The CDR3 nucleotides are TGTGCCAGCAGCTTAGCGGGACAGGGGGACACTGAAGCTTTCTTT. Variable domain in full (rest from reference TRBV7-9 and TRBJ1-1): DTGVSQNPRHKITKRGQNVTFRCDPISEHNRLYWYRQTLGQGPEFLTYFQNEAQLEKSRLLSDRFSAERPKGSFSTLEIQRTEQGDSAMYLCASSLAGQGDTEAFFGQGTRLTVV.